This TCR beta chain appears in the sequencing data of a study of control samples from healthy donors and cancer patients. Only in-frame clones appear in the TCRdb table, and some are missing; sequencing was by immunoSEQ multiplex PCR. This table has over 80,000 clones, roughly four fifths appearing once. The CDR3 extends over 13 amino acids. CDR1 and CDR2 (germline): GTSNPN, SVGIG (reference sequence). The V gene lost 7 bases and the J gene lost 5 bases, with 15 bases spanning the gap. This rearrangement joins TRBV30 to TRBJ2-1, with D possibly being TRBD1 (5 bases). Sequencing used blood. The receptor was derived from a man between 60 and 75 years old in good health. This chain's CDR3 is CAYCREFHNEQFF. The CDR3 nucleotides read TGTGCCTACTGCAGGGAATTCCACAATGAGCAGTTCTTC.